The source of this T cell receptor beta chain is a study of beta chain features in type 1 diabetes. Study overall: When patients were set against healthy donors, age, gender and cell yields were similar. Study outcomes and limitations: When Type 1 diabetes patients were examined, their TCRB CDR3s proved moderately but significantly shorter in all four CD4+ subsets.

For this clone: Its antigen is undetermined.

Expressed TCRB transcripts got sequenced, as all isolated RNA was reverse transcribed. TCRdb keeps only in-frame clones here, not all; method: immunoSEQ multiplex PCR. The sample contains under 300,000 clones, 27% of which appear only once. V lost 6 bases, J lost 9 bases, and 14 bases stayed unmatched. This CDR3 has 15 amino acids. Per germline, CDR1 MNHNS and CDR2 SASEGT. The chain carries TRBV6-1 and TRBJ2-4, with 7 bases identical to TRBD2. The TCR comes from a man younger than 45 in good health. Sequencing was done on a sample of central memory CD4+ T cells from blood. The CDR3 loop reads CASSRTPGGGGIQYF. In nucleotides, the CDR3 is TGTGCCAGCAGCAGGACTCCTGGTGGCGGGGGCATTCAGTACTTC.